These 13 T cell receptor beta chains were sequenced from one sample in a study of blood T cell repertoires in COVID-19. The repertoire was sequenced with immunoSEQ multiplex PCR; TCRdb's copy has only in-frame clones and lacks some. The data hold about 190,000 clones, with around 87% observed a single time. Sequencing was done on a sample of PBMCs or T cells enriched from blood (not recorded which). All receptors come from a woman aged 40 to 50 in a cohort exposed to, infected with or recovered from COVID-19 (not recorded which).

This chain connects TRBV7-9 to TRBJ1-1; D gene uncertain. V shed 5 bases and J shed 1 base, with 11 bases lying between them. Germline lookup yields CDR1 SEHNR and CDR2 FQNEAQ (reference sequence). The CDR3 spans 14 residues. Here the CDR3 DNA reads TGTGCCAGCAGCGGAGGGCGAACGAACACTGAAGCTTTCTTT. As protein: CASSGGRTNTEAFF.

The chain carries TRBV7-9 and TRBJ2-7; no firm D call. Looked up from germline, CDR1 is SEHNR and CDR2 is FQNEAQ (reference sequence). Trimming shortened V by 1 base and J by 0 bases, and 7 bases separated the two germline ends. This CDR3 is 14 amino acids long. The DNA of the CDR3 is TGTGCCAGCAGCTTAGGTTCAGTCTCCTACGAGCAGTACTTC. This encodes CASSLGSVSYEQYF.

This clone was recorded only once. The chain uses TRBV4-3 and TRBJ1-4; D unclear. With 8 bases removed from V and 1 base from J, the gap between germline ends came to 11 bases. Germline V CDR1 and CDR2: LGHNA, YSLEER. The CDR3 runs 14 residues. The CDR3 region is CASAGGITNEKLFF. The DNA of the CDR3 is TGCGCCAGCGCCGGAGGGATAACTAATGAAAAACTGTTTTTT.

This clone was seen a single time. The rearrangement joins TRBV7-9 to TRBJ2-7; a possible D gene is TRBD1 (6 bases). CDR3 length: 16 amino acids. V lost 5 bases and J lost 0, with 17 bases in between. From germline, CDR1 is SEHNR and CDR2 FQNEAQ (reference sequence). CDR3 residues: CASSLSSGGSSYEQYF. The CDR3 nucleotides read TGTGCCAGCAGCCTTAGTTCTGGGGGCAGCTCCTACGAGCAGTACTTC.

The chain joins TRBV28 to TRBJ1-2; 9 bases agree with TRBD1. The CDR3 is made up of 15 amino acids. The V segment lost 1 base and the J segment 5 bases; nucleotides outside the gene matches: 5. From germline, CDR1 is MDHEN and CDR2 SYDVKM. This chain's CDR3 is CASSLYRDRVYGYTF. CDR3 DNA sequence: TGTGCCAGCAGTTTATACCGGGACAGGGTATATGGCTACACCTTC.

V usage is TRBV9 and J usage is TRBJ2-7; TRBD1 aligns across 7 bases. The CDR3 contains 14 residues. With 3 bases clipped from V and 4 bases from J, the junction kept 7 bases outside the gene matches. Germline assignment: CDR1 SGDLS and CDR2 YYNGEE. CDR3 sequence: CASSGGQENYEQYF. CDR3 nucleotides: TGTGCCAGCAGCGGTGGACAGGAGAATTACGAGCAGTACTTC.

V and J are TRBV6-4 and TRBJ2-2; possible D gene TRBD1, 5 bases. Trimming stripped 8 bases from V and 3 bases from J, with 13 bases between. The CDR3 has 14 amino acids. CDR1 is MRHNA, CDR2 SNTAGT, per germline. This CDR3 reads CASSTQGDTGELFF. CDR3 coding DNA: TGTGCCAGCTCTACTCAGGGCGACACCGGGGAGCTGTTTTTT.

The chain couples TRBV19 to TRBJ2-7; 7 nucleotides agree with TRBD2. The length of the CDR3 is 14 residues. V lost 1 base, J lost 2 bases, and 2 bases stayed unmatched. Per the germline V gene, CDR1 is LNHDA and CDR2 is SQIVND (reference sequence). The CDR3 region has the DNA TGTGCCAGTAGTATAGGCGGGAGCGCCTACGAGCAGTACTTC. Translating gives CASSIGGSAYEQYF.

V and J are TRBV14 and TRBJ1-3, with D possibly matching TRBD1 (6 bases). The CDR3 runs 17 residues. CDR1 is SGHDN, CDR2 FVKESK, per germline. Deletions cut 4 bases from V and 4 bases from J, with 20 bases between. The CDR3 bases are TGTGCCAGCAGCCCACGGGGGGGCGCGATCGGCGGAAACACCATATATTTT. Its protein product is CASSPRGGAIGGNTIYF.

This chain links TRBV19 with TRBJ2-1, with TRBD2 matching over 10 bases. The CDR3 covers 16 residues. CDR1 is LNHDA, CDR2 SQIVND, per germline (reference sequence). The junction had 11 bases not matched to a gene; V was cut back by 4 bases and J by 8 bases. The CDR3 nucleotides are TGTGCCAGTAGTAAAAACCTAGCGGGAGATGGCGATGAGCAGTTCTTC. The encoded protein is CASSKNLAGDGDEQFF.

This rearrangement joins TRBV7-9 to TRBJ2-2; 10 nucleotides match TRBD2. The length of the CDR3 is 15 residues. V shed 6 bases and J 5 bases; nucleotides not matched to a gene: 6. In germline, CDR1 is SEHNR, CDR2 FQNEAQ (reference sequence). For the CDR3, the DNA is TGTGCCAGCAGAAGCCTAGCGGGAGTGACCGGGGAGCTGTTTTTT. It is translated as CASRSLAGVTGELFF.

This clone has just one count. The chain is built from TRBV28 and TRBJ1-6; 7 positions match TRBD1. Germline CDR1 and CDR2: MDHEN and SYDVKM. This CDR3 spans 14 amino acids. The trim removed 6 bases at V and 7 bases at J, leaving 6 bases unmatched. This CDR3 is CASSRGQANSPLHF. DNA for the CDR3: TGTGCCAGCAGCCGCGGACAGGCAAATTCACCCCTCCACTTT.

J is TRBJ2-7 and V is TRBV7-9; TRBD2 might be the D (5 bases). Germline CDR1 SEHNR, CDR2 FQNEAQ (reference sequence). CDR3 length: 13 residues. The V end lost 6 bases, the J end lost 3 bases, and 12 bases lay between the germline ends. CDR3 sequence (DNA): TGTGCCAGCAGGGCACCAGAGGGCTACGAGCAGTACTTC. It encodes CASRAPEGYEQYF.